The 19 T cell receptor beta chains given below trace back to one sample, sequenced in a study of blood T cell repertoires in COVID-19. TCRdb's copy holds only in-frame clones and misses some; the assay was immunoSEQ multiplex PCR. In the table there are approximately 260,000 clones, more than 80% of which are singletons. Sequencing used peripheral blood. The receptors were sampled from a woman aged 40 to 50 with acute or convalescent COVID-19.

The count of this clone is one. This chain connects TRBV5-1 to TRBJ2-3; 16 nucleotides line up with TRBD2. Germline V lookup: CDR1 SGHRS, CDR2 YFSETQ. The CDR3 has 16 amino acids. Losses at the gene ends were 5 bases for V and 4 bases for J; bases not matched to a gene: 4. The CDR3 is CASSGTSGGASDTQYF. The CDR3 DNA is TGCGCCAGCAGTGGGACTAGCGGGGGGGCATCAGATACGCAGTATTTT.

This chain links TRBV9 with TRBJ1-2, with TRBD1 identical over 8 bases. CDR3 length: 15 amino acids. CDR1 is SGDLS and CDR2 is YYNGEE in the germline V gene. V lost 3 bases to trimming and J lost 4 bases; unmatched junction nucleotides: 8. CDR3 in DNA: TGTGCCAGCAGCGCCTCGGGACAGGCTCCCTATGGCTACACCTTC. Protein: CASSASGQAPYGYTF.

The CDR3 sequence is CASSHRQGKNIQYF. CDR3 sequence (DNA): TGCGCCAGCAGCCATCGGCAGGGGAAAAACATTCAGTACTTC. V and J are TRBV4-1 and TRBJ2-4; tentatively, D is TRBD1 (6 bases). The CDR3 extends over 14 amino acids. V shed 3 bases and J shed 4 bases, with 10 bases lying between them. Germline values: CDR1 MGHRA, CDR2 YSYEKL.

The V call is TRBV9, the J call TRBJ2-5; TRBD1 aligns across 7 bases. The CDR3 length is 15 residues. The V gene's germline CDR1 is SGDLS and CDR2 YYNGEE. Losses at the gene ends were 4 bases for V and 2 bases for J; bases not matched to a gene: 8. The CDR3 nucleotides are TGTGCCAGCAGCCGTAGCACGACAGGGCAAGAGACCCAGTACTTC. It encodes CASSRSTTGQETQYF.

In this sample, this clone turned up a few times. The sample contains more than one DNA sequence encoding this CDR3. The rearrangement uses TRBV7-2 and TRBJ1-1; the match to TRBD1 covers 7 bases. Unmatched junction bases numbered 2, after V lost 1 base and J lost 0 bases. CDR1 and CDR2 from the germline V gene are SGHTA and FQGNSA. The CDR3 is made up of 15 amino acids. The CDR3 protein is CASSLGTGMNTEAFF. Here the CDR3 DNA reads TGTGCCAGCAGCTTAGGGACAGGTATGAACACTGAAGCTTTCTTT.

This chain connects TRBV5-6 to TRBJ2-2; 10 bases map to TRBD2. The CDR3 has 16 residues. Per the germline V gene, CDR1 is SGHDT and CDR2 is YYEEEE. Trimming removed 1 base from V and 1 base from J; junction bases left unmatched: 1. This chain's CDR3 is CASSLRLAGNTGELFF. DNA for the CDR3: TGTGCCAGCAGCTTGAGACTAGCGGGGAACACCGGGGAGCTGTTTTTT.

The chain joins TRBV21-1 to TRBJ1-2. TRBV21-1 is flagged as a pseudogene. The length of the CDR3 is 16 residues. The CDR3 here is CASREGGVTSNYGYTF. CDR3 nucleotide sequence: TGTGCCAGCAGGGAAGGGGGGGTTACTTCCAACTATGGCTACACCTTC.

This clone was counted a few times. CDR3 nucleotide sequence: TGTGCCAGCTCACCATCTAGGCAGAGCTATGGCTACACCTTC. Protein product: CASSPSRQSYGYTF. The J gene is TRBJ1-2, the V gene TRBV18; no reliable D call. V lost 2 bases and J 4 bases, leaving 11 bases between the germline ends. Per germline, CDR1 KGHSH and CDR2 LQKENI. The CDR3 is 14 amino acids.

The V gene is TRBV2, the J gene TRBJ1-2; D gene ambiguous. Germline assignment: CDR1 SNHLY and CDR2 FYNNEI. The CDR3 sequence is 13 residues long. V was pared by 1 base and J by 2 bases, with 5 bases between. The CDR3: CASSEDFNYGYTF. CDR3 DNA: TGTGCCAGCAGTGAAGACTTCAACTATGGCTACACCTTC. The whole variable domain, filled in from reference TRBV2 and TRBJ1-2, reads EPEVTQTPSHQVTQMGQEVILRCVPISNHLYFYWYRQILGQKVEFLVSFYNNEISEKSEIFDDQFSVERPDGSNFTLKIRSTKLEDSAMYFCASSEDFNYGYTFGSGTRLTVV.

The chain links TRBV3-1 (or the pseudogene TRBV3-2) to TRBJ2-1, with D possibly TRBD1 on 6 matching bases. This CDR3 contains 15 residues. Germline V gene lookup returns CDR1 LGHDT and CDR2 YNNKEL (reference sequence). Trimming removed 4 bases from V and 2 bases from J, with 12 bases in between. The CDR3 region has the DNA TGTGCCAGCAGCCCCAACAGGGATGCCTACAATGAGCAGTTCTTC. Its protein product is CASSPNRDAYNEQFF.

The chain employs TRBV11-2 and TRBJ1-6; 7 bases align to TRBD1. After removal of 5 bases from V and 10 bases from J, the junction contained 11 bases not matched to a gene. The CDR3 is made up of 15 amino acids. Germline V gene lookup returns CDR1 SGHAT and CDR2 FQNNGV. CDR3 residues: CASSPEPGGYSPLHF. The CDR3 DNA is TGTGCCAGCAGCCCCGAGCCAGGGGGGTACTCACCCCTCCACTTT. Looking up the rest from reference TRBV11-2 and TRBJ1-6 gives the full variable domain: EAGVAQSPRYKIIEKRQSVAFWCNPISGHATLYWYQQILGQGPKLLIQFQNNGVVDDSQLPKDRFSAERLKGVDSTLKIQPAKLEDSAVYLCASSPEPGGYSPLHFGNGTRLTVT.

In DNA form, the CDR3 reads TGTGCCTGGAGTGTCGGGGGGCAGTATCAGCCCCAGCATTTT. Amino acids: CAWSVGGQYQPQHF. The gene calls are TRBV30 and TRBJ1-5; D might be TRBD1 (6 bases). This CDR3 is built from 14 residues. In germline, CDR1 is GTSNPN, CDR2 SVGIG (reference sequence). V lost 0 bases, J lost 5 bases, and 11 bases lay in between. The full variable domain, its missing parts supplied by reference TRBV30 and TRBJ1-5, is SQTIHQWPATLVQPVGSPLSLECTVEGTSNPNLYWYRQAAGRGLQLLFYSVGIGQISSEVPQNLSASRPQDRQFILSSKKLLLSDSGFYLCAWSVGGQYQPQHFGDGTRLSIL.

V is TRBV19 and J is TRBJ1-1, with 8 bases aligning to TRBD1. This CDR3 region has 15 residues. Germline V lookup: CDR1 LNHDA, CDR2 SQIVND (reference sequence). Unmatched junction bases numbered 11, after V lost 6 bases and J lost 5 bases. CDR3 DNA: TGTGCCAGTAGCGAATCTGGGACAGGTGGAACTGAAGCTTTCTTT. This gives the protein CASSESGTGGTEAFF.

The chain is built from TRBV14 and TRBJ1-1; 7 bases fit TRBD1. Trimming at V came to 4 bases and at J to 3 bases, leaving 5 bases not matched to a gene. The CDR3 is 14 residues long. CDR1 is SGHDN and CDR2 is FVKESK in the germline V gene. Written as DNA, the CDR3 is TGTGCCAGCAGCCTTCAGGGGGGATACACTGAAGCTTTCTTT. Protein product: CASSLQGGYTEAFF.

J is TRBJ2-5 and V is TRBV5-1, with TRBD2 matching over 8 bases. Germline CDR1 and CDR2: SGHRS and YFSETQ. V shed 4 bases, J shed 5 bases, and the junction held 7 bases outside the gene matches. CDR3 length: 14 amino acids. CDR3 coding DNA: TGCGCCAGCAGCCCCCGGGGGGGCTGGGAGACCCAGTACTTC. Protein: CASSPRGGWETQYF.

In DNA form, the CDR3 reads TGTGCCAGCAGTTACGGGCTAGCGGGGGAAGATACGCAGTATTTT. It encodes CASSYGLAGEDTQYF. This sequence joins TRBV6-5 and TRBJ2-3, with TRBD2 matching over 10 bases. The CDR3 extends over 15 amino acids. V shed 2 bases, J shed 5 bases, and the junction held 4 bases outside the gene matches. Germline V gene lookup returns CDR1 MNHEY and CDR2 SVGAGI.

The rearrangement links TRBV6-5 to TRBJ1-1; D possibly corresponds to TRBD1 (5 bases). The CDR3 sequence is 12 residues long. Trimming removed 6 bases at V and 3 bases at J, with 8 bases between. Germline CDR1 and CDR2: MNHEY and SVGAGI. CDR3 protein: CASREGHTEAFF. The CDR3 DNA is TGTGCCAGCAGGGAGGGACACACTGAAGCTTTCTTT.

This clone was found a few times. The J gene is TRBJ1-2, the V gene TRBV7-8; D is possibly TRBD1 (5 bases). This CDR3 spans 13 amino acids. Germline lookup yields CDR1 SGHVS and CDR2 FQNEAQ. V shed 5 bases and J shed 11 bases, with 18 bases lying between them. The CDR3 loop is CASSPTGPLWYTF. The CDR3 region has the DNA TGTGCCAGCAGCCCCACAGGCCCGTTGTGGTACACCTTC.

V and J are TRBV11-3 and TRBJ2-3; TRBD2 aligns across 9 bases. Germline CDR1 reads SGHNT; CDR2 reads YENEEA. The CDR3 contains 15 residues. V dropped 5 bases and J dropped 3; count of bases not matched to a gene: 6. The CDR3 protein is CASSVGSGGTDTQYF. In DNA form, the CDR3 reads TGTGCCAGCAGCGTCGGTAGCGGGGGTACAGATACGCAGTATTTT.